A single T cell receptor beta chain is shown here with its context. The antigen remains unidentified. PCR amplification relied on 60 Vbeta primers (plus 13 Jbeta primers). Using immunoSEQ multiplex PCR, the repertoire was profiled, and TCRdb retains in-frame clones only, with some absent. The sample gives some 150,000 clones, 55% to 70% of which show up once; approximately 6.6% is in the top ten. The CDR3 runs to 14 residues. The germline V gene encodes CDR1 SGDLS and CDR2 YYNGEE. J was trimmed by 1 base and V by 2 bases; bases with no gene match: 0. The data derive from a study of cytomegalovirus exposure and HLA in healthy donors. Study-wide points: Later on, analysis showed that most CMV-associated TCR beta chains appeared to be HLA-restricted. Cytomegalovirus-associated status was assigned to some 160 TCR beta chains.

The sequence came from a woman aged 55 to 70 in good health and CMV-seropositive. Material: PBMCs. V and J are TRBV9 and TRBJ1-1; 9 bases align to TRBD1. The CDR3: CASSVTGGNTEAFF. The CDR3, as DNA: TGTGCCAGCAGCGTGACAGGGGGGAACACTGAAGCTTTCTTT.